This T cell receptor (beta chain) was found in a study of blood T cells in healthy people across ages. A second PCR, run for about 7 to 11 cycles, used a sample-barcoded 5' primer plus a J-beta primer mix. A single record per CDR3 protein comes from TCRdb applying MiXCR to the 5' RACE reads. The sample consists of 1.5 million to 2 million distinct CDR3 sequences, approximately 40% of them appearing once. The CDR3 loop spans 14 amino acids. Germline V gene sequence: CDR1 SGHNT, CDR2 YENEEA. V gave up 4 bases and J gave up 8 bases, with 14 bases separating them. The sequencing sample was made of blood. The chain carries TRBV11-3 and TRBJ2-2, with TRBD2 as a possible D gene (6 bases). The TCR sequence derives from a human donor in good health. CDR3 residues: CASSSQRDWGELFF. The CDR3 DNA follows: TGTGCCAGCAGCTCACAACGGGACTGGGGGGAGCTGTTTTTT. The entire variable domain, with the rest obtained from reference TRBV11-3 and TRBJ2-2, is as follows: EAGVVQSPRYKIIEKKQPVAFWCNPISGHNTLYWYLQNLGQGPELLIRYENEEAVDDSQLPKDRFSAERLKGVDSTLKIQPAELGDSAVYLCASSSQRDWGELFFGEGSRLTVL.